Listed below are T cell receptor beta chains from one sample, sequenced in a study of PD-L1 blockade in urothelial cancer. TCRdb's table, derived via immunoSEQ multiplex PCR, lists solely in-frame clones and lacks some. The profile shows around 130,000 clones, about 81% of them singletons. Sequencing used PBMCs, obtained around atezolizumab (anti-PD-L1) treatment. These receptors were collected from a man in his forties or fifties with urothelial cancer. Both conserved end residues are part of each CDR3. D genes are given only for firm matches.

v_gene: TRBV4-2
j_gene: TRBJ1-4
d_gene: NA
CDR3nt: TGTGCCAGCAGCCAAGATGCAGGGTTAAATGAAAAACTGTTTTTT
CDR3aa: CASSQDAGLNEKLFF

v_gene: TRBV6-1
j_gene: TRBJ1-4
d_gene: TRBD1
CDR3nt: TGTGCCAGCAGTGGGCAGACAGGGAATGAAAAACTGTTTTTT
CDR3aa: CASSGQTGNEKLFF

v_gene: TRBV28
j_gene: TRBJ1-5
d_gene: NA
CDR3nt: TGTGCCCACGGGGGGGGTGGGGGGCCCCAGCATTTT
CDR3aa: CAHGGGGGPQHF

v_gene: TRBV6-4
j_gene: TRBJ1-1
d_gene: NA
CDR3nt: TGTGCCAGCACACCCAGCCCGGGGAACACTGAAGCTTTCTTT
CDR3aa: CASTPSPGNTEAFF

v_gene: TRBV7-6
j_gene: TRBJ2-1
d_gene: TRBD2
CDR3nt: TGTGCCAGCAGCTTAGCGGGAGGGGCTTACAATGAGCAGTTCTTC
CDR3aa: CASSLAGGAYNEQFF

v_gene: TRBV5-1
j_gene: TRBJ2-7
d_gene: TRBD2
CDR3nt: TGCGCCAGCAGCCCAGGACTAGCGGCTTGGGACGAGCAGTACTTC
CDR3aa: CASSPGLAAWDEQYF

v_gene: TRBV7-9
j_gene: TRBJ1-6
d_gene: TRBD1
CDR3nt: TGTGCCAGCAGCTTAGGACAGGGATTCTATAATTCACCCCTCCACTTT
CDR3aa: CASSLGQGFYNSPLHF

v_gene: TRBV28
j_gene: TRBJ1-5
d_gene: NA
CDR3nt: TGTGCCAGCAGTATCCTATATAGCAATCAGCCCCAGCATTTT
CDR3aa: CASSILYSNQPQHF

v_gene: TRBV2
j_gene: TRBJ2-5
d_gene: TRBD1
CDR3nt: TGTGCCAGCAGCAGGACAGGTCAGGAGACCCAGTACTTC
CDR3aa: CASSRTGQETQYF

v_gene: TRBV7-9
j_gene: TRBJ1-1
d_gene: NA
CDR3nt: TGTGCCAGCAGCTTAGACAGCACTGAAGCTTTCTTT
CDR3aa: CASSLDSTEAFF